This entry features one T cell receptor beta chain sequence. The sample belongs to a study of CD8+ T cells in alopecia areata. V gave up 6 bases and J gave up 5 bases, with 17 bases separating them. CDR3 size: 14 residues. Germline V gene sequence: CDR1 SQVTM, CDR2 ANQGSEA. It was cDNA, reverse transcribed from extracted RNA, that served as the sequencing template. Here immunoSEQ multiplex PCR was the method, and the copy in TCRdb shows in-frame clones only, minus some. The profile shows 150,000 to 200,000 clones, roughly three fifths of them singletons. Treatment in this sample: oral pan-JAK inhibitor, 5-10 mg twice daily. It was from alopecia areata patients that lesional scalp punch biopsies and peripheral blood were collected.

The receptor comes from a human donor with alopecia areata. The V and J genes are TRBV29-1 and TRBJ1-5, with a tentative D call TRBD1 (5 bases). Sequences were derived from CD8+ T cells sorted from blood, sampled at week 24, from a patient treated with tofacitinib. For the CDR3, the DNA is TGCAGCGTCTCGACGGGGGAGACGGATCAGCCCCAGCATTTT. It translates to CSVSTGETDQPQHF.